The 17 T cell receptor beta chains reported below all come from one sample, sequenced in a study of T cells after yellow fever vaccination. TCRdb re-called the 5' RACE reads with MiXCR, one entry per CDR3 protein. The profile covers 95,000 to 100,000 distinct CDR3 sequences, with less than 6% appearing a single time and about 40% taken by the ten largest. The sample here was CD8+ T cells sorted from PBMCs, taken 10 days after the yellow fever booster vaccination. Source of these receptors: a man aged 18 to 29 who received the YFV17D yellow fever vaccine.

This clonotype was counted between two and nine times. The V and J genes are TRBV6-5 and TRBJ2-2, with a tentative D call TRBD2 (6 bases). Trimming left V 2 bases short and J 6 bases short, with 13 bases between. The CDR3 is 15 amino acids. The germline CDR1 and CDR2 sequences are MNHEY and SVGAGI. The chain's CDR3 is CASSYGGYGAGELFF. The DNA for the CDR3 is TGTGCCAGCAGTTACGGGGGGTATGGGGCCGGGGAGCTGTTTTTT.

This clonotype was found a few times. The chain employs TRBV7-8 and TRBJ2-7; D perhaps matches TRBD1 (5 bases). Germline CDR1 is SGHVS and CDR2 is FQNEAQ. The V end was cut by 5 bases, the J end by 3 bases, with 11 bases between. CDR3 size: 13 residues. DNA of the CDR3: TGTGCCAGCAGCACCTATGACAGCTACGAGCAGTACTTC. This translates into CASSTYDSYEQYF.

There are a few counts of this clonotype. The chain uses TRBV12-3 or TRBV12-4 and TRBJ1-2, with D perhaps TRBD1 (6 bases). The V gene lost 7 bases and the J gene lost 4 bases, with 16 bases spanning the gap. The CDR3 contains 14 residues. CDR3 DNA: TGTGCCAGCACCCTGGGGGCACCGACCTATGGCTACACCTTC. Translated, it gives CASTLGAPTYGYTF.

The table lists this clonotype with many counts. The chain employs TRBV5-1 and TRBJ2-1; 7 nucleotides line up with TRBD1. In germline, CDR1 is SGHRS, CDR2 YFSETQ. The CDR3 runs 15 residues. J lost 7 bases, V lost 2 bases, and 9 bases had no gene match. CDR3 in amino acids: CASSFTGTEVNEQFF. The CDR3 nucleotides are TGCGCCAGCAGCTTCACCGGGACAGAGGTTAATGAGCAGTTCTTC.

This clonotype appeared many times. The CDR3 DNA reads as TGTGCCAGCAGCAATAGTGGCGGGGGGGCGGATACGCAGTATTTT. Encoded protein: CASSNSGGGADTQYF. J is TRBJ2-3 and V is TRBV28; 9 bases are a match to TRBD2. Germline CDR1 is MDHEN and CDR2 is SYDVKM. Trimming cost V 6 bases and J 6 bases; bases outside gene matches: 10. CDR3 length: 15 amino acids.

This clonotype showed up just a few times. The chain couples TRBV9 to TRBJ2-1, with D hard to call. Germline lookup yields CDR1 SGDLS and CDR2 YYNGEE. V lost 2 bases and J 1 base, leaving 10 bases between the germline ends. The CDR3 length is 15 residues. CDR3 protein: CASSVDGLSYNEQFF. CDR3 DNA: TGTGCCAGCAGCGTCGATGGCCTTTCCTACAATGAGCAGTTCTTC.

The chain carries TRBV5-5 and TRBJ2-7; perhaps TRBD1 as D (6 bases). Trimming shortened V by 4 bases and J by 4 bases, and 12 bases separated the two germline ends. This CDR3 is 13 amino acids long. CDR1 is SGHKS, CDR2 YYEKEE, per germline (reference sequence). In DNA, the CDR3 is TGTGCCAGCAGCGACTACAGGGAATACGAGCAGTACTTC. Amino acid sequence: CASSDYREYEQYF.

The rearrangement joins TRBV5-1 to TRBJ2-1, with 12 bases matching TRBD1. The CDR3 spans 16 residues. The ends lost 4 bases at V and 8 bases at J; junction bases unmatched: 10. In germline, CDR1 is SGHRS, CDR2 YFSETQ. CDR3 coding DNA: TGCGCCAGCAGCCCAAACCGGGACAGGGGGCTTTATGAGCAGTTCTTC. This sequence encodes CASSPNRDRGLYEQFF.

This clonotype was found a few times. The chain couples TRBV3-1 to TRBJ1-1; no firm D call. The CDR3 spans 16 residues. Germline V CDR1 and CDR2: LGHDT, YNNKEL (reference sequence). Trimming shortened V by 1 base and J by 0 bases, and 12 bases separated the two germline ends. The CDR3 loop reads CASSQGLERMNTEAFF. The CDR3 DNA follows: TGTGCCAGCAGCCAAGGTTTGGAGCGAATGAACACTGAAGCTTTCTTT.

This clonotype occurred a few times. The chain carries TRBV7-9 and TRBJ2-1, with 7 bases aligning to TRBD2. J was trimmed by 9 bases and V by 5 bases; bases with no gene match: 7. The CDR3 length is 13 residues. In germline, CDR1 is SEHNR, CDR2 FQNEAQ (reference sequence). The CDR3 nucleotides are TGTGCCAGCAGCCCCACGGGGGGAAGTGAGCAGTTCTTC. It translates to CASSPTGGSEQFF. Full variable domain (remainder filled in from reference TRBV7-9 and TRBJ2-1): DTGVSQNPRHKITKRGQNVTFRCDPISEHNRLYWYRQTLGQGPEFLTYFQNEAQLEKSRLLSDRFSAERPKGSFSTLEIQRTEQGDSAMYLCASSPTGGSEQFFGPGTRLTVL.

This clonotype turned up a few times. The rearrangement links TRBV6-2 or TRBV6-3 to TRBJ1-1, with no clear D. Trimming took 6 bases from V and 6 from J, leaving 14 bases between them. The CDR3 is made up of 13 amino acids. Germline loops: CDR1 MNHEY, CDR2 SVGEGT. This chain's CDR3 is CASRVFVGSEAFF. The DNA for the CDR3 is TGTGCCAGCAGGGTCTTTGTGGGATCTGAAGCTTTCTTT.

This clonotype came up a few times. This sequence joins TRBV6-5 and TRBJ2-7, with TRBD1 identical over 7 bases. The CDR3 totals 15 residues. CDR1 and CDR2 (germline): MNHEY, SVGAGI. V shed 5 bases, J shed 5 bases, and the junction held 12 bases outside the gene matches. The CDR3 DNA follows: TGTGCCAGCAGTAACACGGACAGGCACACTGACGAGCAGTACTTC. Translated: CASSNTDRHTDEQYF.

At least ten counts were recorded for this clonotype. The gene calls are TRBV7-9 and TRBJ2-1; D ambiguous. The CDR3 is made up of 14 amino acids. Trimming removed 5 bases from V and 8 bases from J, with 16 bases in between. Germline CDR1 SEHNR, CDR2 FQNEAQ (reference sequence). CDR3 sequence: CASSPGSRTDEQFF. The CDR3 region has the DNA TGTGCCAGCAGCCCCGGTTCCCGTACGGATGAGCAGTTCTTC.

This clonotype was counted only a few times. The rearrangement links TRBV6-6 to TRBJ1-5, with a tentative D call TRBD1 (6 bases). This CDR3 contains 15 residues. CDR1 and CDR2 (germline): MNHNY, SVGAGI (reference sequence). V was trimmed by 6 bases and J by 2 bases, leaving 14 bases between them. DNA for the CDR3: TGTGCCAGCAGGGTGTTCTCAGGGGGCAATCAGCCCCAGCATTTT. Residues: CASRVFSGGNQPQHF.

The chain combines TRBV7-9 with TRBJ2-1, with D possibly matching TRBD2 (6 bases). Trimming took off 4 bases at V and 5 bases at J, with 12 bases between the two ends. The CDR3 has 14 residues. The V gene's germline CDR1 is SEHNR and CDR2 FQNEAQ (reference sequence). CDR3 nucleotide sequence: TGTGCCAGCAGCTCACTCGGAGGGCACAATGAGCAGTTCTTC. It yields the protein CASSSLGGHNEQFF.

As to this clonotype: This may be a read error: a much more frequent sequence differs by one nucleotide. The CDR3 nucleotides are TGCGCCAGCAGCCAAGATTCGGCGGGGAATCAAGAGACCGAGTACTTC. Translating it yields CASSQDSAGNQETEYF. The chain has TRBV4-3 and TRBJ2-5; a possible D gene is TRBD2 (6 bases). From germline, CDR1 is LGHNA and CDR2 YSLEER. This CDR3 has 16 residues.

This clonotype was detected many times. The genes are TRBV5-1 and TRBJ2-2, with no clear D. The length of the CDR3 is 12 residues. V was pared by 2 bases and J by 7 bases, with 6 bases between. CDR1 is SGHRS, CDR2 YFSETQ, per germline. The CDR3 nucleotides read TGCGCCAGCAGCTTTGCGAGCGGGGAGCTGTTTTTT. Protein: CASSFASGELFF.